This is a list of T cell receptor beta chains from one sample in a study of naive and memory T cell subsets. TCRdb reprocessed the UMI-ligation and nested PCR reads via MiXCR and lists one record per CDR3 protein. The sample includes 120,000 to 150,000 distinct CDR3 sequences, about 20% of them seen just once. The sample comprised naive CD8+ T cells from blood. These receptors were obtained from a human donor in good health. The CDR3 runs from the conserved cysteine through the conserved F or W. A D gene is named only where the DNA matches it firmly. Not every row has a clone size; where given, it reads once, few, many or a size class.

d_call: NA
cdr3_length: 14
v_call: TRBV28
clone_size: few
j_call: TRBJ2-7
cdr3_aa: CASSIPDTSYEQYF
cdr3_nt: TGTGCCAGCAGCATACCTGATACCTCCTACGAGCAGTACTTC

d_call: TRBD2
cdr3_length: 16
v_call: TRBV28
clone_size: NA
j_call: TRBJ2-7
cdr3_aa: CASSSKVAGASYEQYF
cdr3_nt: TGTGCCAGCAGTTCCAAGGTAGCGGGAGCGTCCTACGAGCAGTACTTC

d_call: TRBD1
cdr3_length: 15
v_call: TRBV5-8
clone_size: few
j_call: TRBJ1-4
cdr3_aa: CASSSSGTGEEKLFF
cdr3_nt: TGTGCCAGCAGCTCCTCCGGGACAGGAGAGGAAAAACTGTTTTTT

d_call: NA
cdr3_length: 15
v_call: TRBV7-6
clone_size: few
j_call: TRBJ2-7
cdr3_aa: CASSLGPGTLGEQYF
cdr3_nt: TGTGCCAGCAGCTTAGGGCCAGGGACCCTAGGCGAGCAGTACTTC

d_call: TRBD1
cdr3_length: 14
v_call: TRBV27
clone_size: few
j_call: TRBJ1-5
cdr3_aa: CASSLDRGNQPQHF
cdr3_nt: TGTGCCAGCAGTCTGGACAGGGGGAATCAGCCCCAGCATTTT

d_call: NA
cdr3_length: 15
v_call: TRBV2
clone_size: many
j_call: TRBJ2-3
cdr3_aa: CASTGRDPGTDTQYF
cdr3_nt: TGTGCCAGCACTGGACGGGACCCAGGCACAGATACGCAGTATTTT

d_call: NA
cdr3_length: 14
v_call: TRBV20-1
clone_size: NA
j_call: TRBJ2-7
cdr3_aa: CSARSGTSVVEQYF
cdr3_nt: TGCAGTGCTCGTTCCGGGACCTCCGTGGTCGAGCAGTACTTC

d_call: TRBD2
cdr3_length: 16
v_call: TRBV11-2
clone_size: few
j_call: TRBJ2-7
cdr3_aa: CASSLETRLAVYEQYF
cdr3_nt: TGTGCCAGCAGCTTAGAGACGAGGCTAGCGGTCTACGAGCAGTACTTC

d_call: NA
cdr3_length: 13
v_call: TRBV6-2/TRBV6-3
clone_size: few
j_call: TRBJ2-7
cdr3_aa: CASSFGRTYEQYF
cdr3_nt: TGTGCCAGCAGTTTCGGCAGGACGTACGAGCAGTACTTC

d_call: NA
cdr3_length: 12
v_call: TRBV20-1
clone_size: NA
j_call: TRBJ2-7
cdr3_aa: CNARAASYEQYF
cdr3_nt: TGCAATGCTAGAGCGGCCTCCTACGAGCAGTACTTC

d_call: NA
cdr3_length: 14
v_call: TRBV7-9
clone_size: NA
j_call: TRBJ1-1
cdr3_aa: CASSLGQGHTEAFF
cdr3_nt: TGTGCCAGCAGCTTAGGGCAGGGCCACACTGAAGCTTTCTTT

d_call: TRBD1
cdr3_length: 17
v_call: TRBV12-3/TRBV12-4
clone_size: NA
j_call: TRBJ2-2
cdr3_aa: CASSLGAGQGGTGELFF
cdr3_nt: TGTGCCAGCAGTTTAGGAGCGGGACAGGGAGGCACCGGGGAGCTGTTTTTT

d_call: NA
cdr3_length: 14
v_call: TRBV7-9
clone_size: NA
j_call: TRBJ1-3
cdr3_aa: CASSGPSSGNTIYF
cdr3_nt: TGTGCCAGCAGCGGACCCTCCTCTGGAAACACCATATATTTT

d_call: TRBD1
cdr3_length: 13
v_call: TRBV12-3/TRBV12-4
clone_size: once
j_call: TRBJ2-7
cdr3_aa: CASSYPGGIEQYF
cdr3_nt: TGTGCCAGCAGTTACCCAGGGGGAATCGAGCAGTACTTC

d_call: TRBD2
cdr3_length: 18
v_call: TRBV27
clone_size: few
j_call: TRBJ2-7
cdr3_aa: CASKPGLAGGPGTYEQYF
cdr3_nt: TGTGCCAGCAAACCCGGACTAGCGGGAGGGCCAGGGACGTACGAGCAGTACTTC

d_call: NA
cdr3_length: 17
v_call: TRBV9
clone_size: NA
j_call: TRBJ2-7
cdr3_aa: CASSVEGSHGTSYEQYF
cdr3_nt: TGTGCCAGCAGCGTAGAGGGTAGTCACGGAACCTCCTACGAGCAGTACTTC

d_call: NA
cdr3_length: 14
v_call: TRBV19
clone_size: few
j_call: TRBJ2-1
cdr3_aa: CASSMGPGHNEQFF
cdr3_nt: TGTGCCAGTAGTATGGGTCCGGGGCACAATGAGCAGTTCTTC

d_call: NA
cdr3_length: 14
v_call: TRBV28
clone_size: few
j_call: TRBJ2-7
cdr3_aa: CASRRGSSSYEQYF
cdr3_nt: TGTGCCAGCAGGAGGGGCTCCAGCTCCTACGAGCAGTACTTC

d_call: NA
cdr3_length: 19
v_call: TRBV13
clone_size: NA
j_call: TRBJ2-3
cdr3_aa: CASSSKIWETKSNLDTQYF
cdr3_nt: TGTGCCAGCAGCTCCAAAATTTGGGAGACAAAGTCTAATTTAGATACGCAGTATTTT

d_call: NA
cdr3_length: 12
v_call: TRBV13
clone_size: few
j_call: TRBJ1-1
cdr3_aa: CASSFQNTEAFF
cdr3_nt: TGTGCCAGCAGCTTCCAGAACACTGAAGCTTTCTTT

d_call: NA
cdr3_length: 16
v_call: TRBV4-1
clone_size: many
j_call: TRBJ1-5
cdr3_aa: CASSQDWAFSNQPQHF
cdr3_nt: TGCGCCAGCAGCCAAGATTGGGCCTTTAGCAATCAGCCCCAGCATTTT

d_call: NA
cdr3_length: 14
v_call: TRBV6-5
clone_size: NA
j_call: TRBJ2-5
cdr3_aa: CASSPPWSRETQYF
cdr3_nt: TGTGCCAGCAGTCCCCCCTGGAGTCGAGAGACCCAGTACTTC

d_call: TRBD2
cdr3_length: 13
v_call: TRBV9
clone_size: many
j_call: TRBJ2-7
cdr3_aa: CASSVGTSAEQYF
cdr3_nt: TGTGCCAGCAGCGTTGGGACTAGCGCCGAGCAGTACTTC

d_call: NA
cdr3_length: 15
v_call: TRBV12-3/TRBV12-4
clone_size: NA
j_call: TRBJ1-1
cdr3_aa: CASSLVLGINTEAFF
cdr3_nt: TGTGCCAGCAGTTTAGTTCTGGGTATAAACACTGAAGCTTTCTTT

d_call: NA
cdr3_length: 13
v_call: TRBV20-1
clone_size: NA
j_call: TRBJ2-7
cdr3_aa: CSAYGLLGYEQYF
cdr3_nt: TGCAGTGCGTATGGACTACTTGGCTACGAGCAGTACTTC

d_call: NA
cdr3_length: 14
v_call: TRBV6-5
clone_size: NA
j_call: TRBJ1-1
cdr3_aa: CASSYSHRKTEAFF
cdr3_nt: TGTGCCAGCAGTTACTCGCACAGAAAAACTGAAGCTTTCTTT

d_call: TRBD1
cdr3_length: 16
v_call: TRBV7-2
clone_size: NA
j_call: TRBJ2-3
cdr3_aa: CASSLLWTGGQDTQYF
cdr3_nt: TGTGCCAGCAGCTTATTATGGACAGGGGGCCAAGATACGCAGTATTTT

d_call: TRBD1
cdr3_length: 15
v_call: TRBV18
clone_size: NA
j_call: TRBJ2-1
cdr3_aa: CASSPTGTGVNEQFF
cdr3_nt: TGTGCCAGCTCACCGACCGGGACAGGGGTCAATGAGCAGTTCTTC

d_call: NA
cdr3_length: 13
v_call: TRBV12-3/TRBV12-4
clone_size: few
j_call: TRBJ1-5
cdr3_aa: CASSWEKHQPQHF
cdr3_nt: TGTGCCAGCAGCTGGGAAAAGCATCAGCCCCAGCATTTT

d_call: NA
cdr3_length: 14
v_call: TRBV28
clone_size: NA
j_call: TRBJ2-5
cdr3_aa: CASSLDKGQETQYF
cdr3_nt: TGTGCCAGCAGCCTGGACAAGGGGCAAGAGACCCAGTACTTC

d_call: NA
cdr3_length: 15
v_call: TRBV4-1
clone_size: NA
j_call: TRBJ1-5
cdr3_aa: CASSQEAFTNQPQHF
cdr3_nt: TGCGCCAGCAGCCAAGAAGCATTTACCAATCAGCCCCAGCATTTT

d_call: NA
cdr3_length: 15
v_call: TRBV7-9
clone_size: few
j_call: TRBJ1-1
cdr3_aa: CASSPLDSRNTEAFF
cdr3_nt: TGTGCCAGCAGCCCCCTCGACAGTCGGAACACTGAAGCTTTCTTT

d_call: TRBD1
cdr3_length: 16
v_call: TRBV5-1
clone_size: NA
j_call: TRBJ2-1
cdr3_aa: CASSARGTGSYNEQFF
cdr3_nt: TGCGCCAGCAGCGCCCGAGGGACAGGGTCCTACAATGAGCAGTTCTTC

d_call: NA
cdr3_length: 13
v_call: TRBV2
clone_size: NA
j_call: TRBJ1-1
cdr3_aa: CASSEGAWTEAFF
cdr3_nt: TGTGCCAGCAGTGAGGGGGCTTGGACTGAAGCTTTCTTT

d_call: TRBD1
cdr3_length: 14
v_call: TRBV29-1
clone_size: NA
j_call: TRBJ2-3
cdr3_aa: CSALRDRGPDTQYF
cdr3_nt: TGCAGCGCCCTCCGGGACAGGGGACCGGATACGCAGTATTTT

d_call: TRBD1
cdr3_length: 18
v_call: TRBV5-1
clone_size: NA
j_call: TRBJ1-1
cdr3_aa: CASSKTGTGPSMNTEAFF
cdr3_nt: TGCGCCAGCAGTAAGACTGGGACAGGACCCTCGATGAACACTGAAGCTTTCTTT

d_call: TRBD2
cdr3_length: 16
v_call: TRBV6-5
clone_size: NA
j_call: TRBJ2-1
cdr3_aa: CASSPRLAEGGNEQFF
cdr3_nt: TGTGCCAGCAGCCCCCGACTAGCGGAGGGGGGCAATGAGCAGTTCTTC

d_call: NA
cdr3_length: 16
v_call: TRBV7-8
clone_size: many
j_call: TRBJ2-5
cdr3_aa: CASSLVLPVGEETQYF
cdr3_nt: TGTGCCAGCAGCTTAGTACTTCCTGTTGGGGAGGAGACCCAGTACTTC

d_call: TRBD2
cdr3_length: 16
v_call: TRBV29-1
clone_size: many
j_call: TRBJ2-3
cdr3_aa: CSVGAPAGDYTDTQYF
cdr3_nt: TGCAGCGTGGGAGCCCCCGCGGGGGACTACACAGATACGCAGTATTTT

d_call: NA
cdr3_length: 14
v_call: TRBV9
clone_size: NA
j_call: TRBJ1-1
cdr3_aa: CASSAGPENTEAFF
cdr3_nt: TGTGCCAGCAGCGCCGGCCCGGAGAACACTGAAGCTTTCTTT